This TCR beta chain was recorded in a study of regulatory T cells in long-lasting Graves disease. This clonotype was observed a few times. Its antigen is not identified. Findings of the study overall: Preferential use of TRBV28, TRBJ1-2 and TRBJ2-5 was seen in persistent disease.

The authors built TCR beta libraries using iRepertoire HTBI primers and Arm-PCR of CDR3 regions. TCRdb re-derived calls from the multiplex PCR reads in MiXCR, one entry per CDR3 protein. The table lists 600,000 to 650,000 distinct CDR3 sequences, around 15% of them singletons. Time point indicated: newly diagnosed GD, antithyroid drugs for less than 3 months. The TCR library used RNA extracted from PBMCs. Per the germline V gene, CDR1 is MNHNS and CDR2 is SASEGT. This CDR3 comprises 15 residues. The ends were cut back, 7 bases at V and 6 bases at J, with 18 bases in the middle. These same records also appear under a second study, on T cells in Graves' hyperthyroidism and ophthalmopathy.

This rearrangement joins TRBV6-1 to TRBJ1-4; perhaps TRBD1 as D (5 bases). The sample here was peripheral blood mononuclear cells (PBMCs), taken at new diagnosis, from a patient treated with antithyroid drugs. The TCR was taken from a woman aged 25-40 years with Graves disease. The CDR3, as DNA: TGTGCCAGCACGGCCCTCCGTACGGGGGATGAAAAACTGTTTTTT. It is translated as CASTALRTGDEKLFF.